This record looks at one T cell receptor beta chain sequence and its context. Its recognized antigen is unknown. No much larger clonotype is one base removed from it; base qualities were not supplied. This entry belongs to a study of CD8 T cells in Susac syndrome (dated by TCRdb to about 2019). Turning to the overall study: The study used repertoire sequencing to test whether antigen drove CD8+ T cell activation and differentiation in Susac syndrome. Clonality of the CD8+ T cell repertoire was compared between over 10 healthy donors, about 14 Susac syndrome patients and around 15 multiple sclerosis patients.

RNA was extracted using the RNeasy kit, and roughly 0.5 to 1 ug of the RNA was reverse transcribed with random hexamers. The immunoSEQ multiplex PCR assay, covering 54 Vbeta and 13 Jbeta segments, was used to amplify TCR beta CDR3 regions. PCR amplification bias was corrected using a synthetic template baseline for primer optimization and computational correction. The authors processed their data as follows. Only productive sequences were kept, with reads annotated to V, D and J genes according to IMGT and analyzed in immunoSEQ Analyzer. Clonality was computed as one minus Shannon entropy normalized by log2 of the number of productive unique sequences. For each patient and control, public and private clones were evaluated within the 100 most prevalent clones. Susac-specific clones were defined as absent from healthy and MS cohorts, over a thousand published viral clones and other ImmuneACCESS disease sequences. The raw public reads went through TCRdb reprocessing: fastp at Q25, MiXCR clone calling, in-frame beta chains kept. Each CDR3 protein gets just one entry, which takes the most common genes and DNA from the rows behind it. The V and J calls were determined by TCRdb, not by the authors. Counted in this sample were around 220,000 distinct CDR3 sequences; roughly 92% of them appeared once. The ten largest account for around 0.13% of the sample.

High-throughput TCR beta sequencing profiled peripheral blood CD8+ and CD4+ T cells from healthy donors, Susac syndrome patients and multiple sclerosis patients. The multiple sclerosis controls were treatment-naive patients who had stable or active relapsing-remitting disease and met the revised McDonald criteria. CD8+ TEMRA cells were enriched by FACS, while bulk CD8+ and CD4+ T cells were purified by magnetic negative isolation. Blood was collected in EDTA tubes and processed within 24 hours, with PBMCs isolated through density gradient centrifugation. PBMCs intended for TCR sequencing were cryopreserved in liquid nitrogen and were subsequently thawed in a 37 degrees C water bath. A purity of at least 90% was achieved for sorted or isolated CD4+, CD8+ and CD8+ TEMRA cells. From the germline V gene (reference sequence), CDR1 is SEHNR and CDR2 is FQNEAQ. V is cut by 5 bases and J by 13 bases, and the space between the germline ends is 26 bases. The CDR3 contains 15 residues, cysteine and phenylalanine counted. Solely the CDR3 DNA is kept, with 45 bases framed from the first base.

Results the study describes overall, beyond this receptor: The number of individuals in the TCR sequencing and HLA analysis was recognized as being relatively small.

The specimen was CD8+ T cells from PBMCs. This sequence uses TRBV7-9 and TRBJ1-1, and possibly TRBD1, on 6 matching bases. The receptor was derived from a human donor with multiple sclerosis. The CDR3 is CASSMLDRDNSKVFF. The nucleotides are TGTGCCAGCAGCATGTTAGACCGGGACAACAGTAAAGTTTTCTTT.